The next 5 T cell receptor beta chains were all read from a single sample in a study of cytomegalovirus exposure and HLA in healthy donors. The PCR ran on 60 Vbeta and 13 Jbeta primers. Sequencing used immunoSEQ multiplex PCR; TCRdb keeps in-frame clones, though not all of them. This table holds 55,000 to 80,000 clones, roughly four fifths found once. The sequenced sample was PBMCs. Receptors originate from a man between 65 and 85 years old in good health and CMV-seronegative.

The CDR3 region is CASSRSGRGSYNEQFF. The DNA of the CDR3 is TGTGCCAGCAGCCGCAGCGGGAGAGGATCCTACAATGAGCAGTTCTTC. The chain couples TRBV11-2 to TRBJ2-1; TRBD2 matches 8 bases. Per germline, CDR1 SGHAT and CDR2 FQNNGV. CDR3 length: 16 residues. V lost 5 bases, J lost 1 base, and 7 bases stayed unmatched. Complete variable domain (other parts from reference TRBV11-2 and TRBJ2-1): EAGVAQSPRYKIIEKRQSVAFWCNPISGHATLYWYQQILGQGPKLLIQFQNNGVVDDSQLPKDRFSAERLKGVDSTLKIQPAKLEDSAVYLCASSRSGRGSYNEQFFGPGTRLTVL.

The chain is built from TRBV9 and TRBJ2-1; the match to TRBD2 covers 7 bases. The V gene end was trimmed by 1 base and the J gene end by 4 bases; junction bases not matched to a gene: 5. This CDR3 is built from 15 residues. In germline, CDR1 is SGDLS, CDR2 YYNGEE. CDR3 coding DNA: TGTGCCAGCAGCGTACTGGGGGAGGGGTACAATGAGCAGTTCTTC. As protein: CASSVLGEGYNEQFF.

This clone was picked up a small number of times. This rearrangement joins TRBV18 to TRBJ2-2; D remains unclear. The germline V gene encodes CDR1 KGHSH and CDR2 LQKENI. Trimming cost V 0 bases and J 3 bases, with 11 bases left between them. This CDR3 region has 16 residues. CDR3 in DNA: TGTGCCAGCTCACCACCGGTCGGCCGGGACACCGGGGAGCTGTTTTTT. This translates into CASSPPVGRDTGELFF.

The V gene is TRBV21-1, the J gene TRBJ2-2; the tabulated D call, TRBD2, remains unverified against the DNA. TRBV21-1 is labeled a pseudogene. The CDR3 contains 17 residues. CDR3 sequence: CASSTSGTLGGTGELFF. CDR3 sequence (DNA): TGTGCCAGCAGCACCTCCGGGACTCTCGGGGGCACCGGGGAGCTGTTTTTT.

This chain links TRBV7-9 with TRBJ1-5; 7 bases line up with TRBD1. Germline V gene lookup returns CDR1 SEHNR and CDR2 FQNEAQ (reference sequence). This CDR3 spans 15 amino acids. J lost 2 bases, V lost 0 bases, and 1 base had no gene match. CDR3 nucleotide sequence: TGTGCCAGCAGCTTAGCAGGGGGCGGCAATCAGCCCCAGCATTTT. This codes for CASSLAGGGNQPQHF.